This entry is about one TCR beta chain. Its antigen remains unknown. Primers for the PCR totalled 60 Vbeta and 13 Jbeta. Profiled with immunoSEQ multiplex PCR; TCRdb holds only in-frame clones, not every one. Of about 160,000 clones in the sample, 80% were seen once. The sample comes from a study of cytomegalovirus exposure and HLA in healthy donors. As for the study in general: For the approximately 360 genotyped donors, about 81% fell within the Caucasian-associated ancestry cluster. General study results and limits: Roughly uniform depth of sequencing across donors was assumed in presence/absence analyses. Solely CMV serostatus was available to characterize immune exposure. Being productive about 87% or about 30% of the time was typical of most TCR beta V segments in an earlier analysis.

Sequenced material: PBMCs. This clonotype originated in a male donor in good health and CMV-seropositive.

Here the CDR3 reads CASTSRLAGVYEQYF. The CDR3, as DNA: TGTGCCAGCACGTCCAGACTAGCGGGAGTATACGAGCAGTACTTC. The V and J genes are TRBV4-2 and TRBJ2-7; TRBD2 aligns across 12 bases. This CDR3 is built from 15 residues. Germline V CDR1 and CDR2: LGHNA, YNFKEQ. Losses at the gene ends were 7 bases for V and 4 bases for J; bases not matched to a gene: 8.